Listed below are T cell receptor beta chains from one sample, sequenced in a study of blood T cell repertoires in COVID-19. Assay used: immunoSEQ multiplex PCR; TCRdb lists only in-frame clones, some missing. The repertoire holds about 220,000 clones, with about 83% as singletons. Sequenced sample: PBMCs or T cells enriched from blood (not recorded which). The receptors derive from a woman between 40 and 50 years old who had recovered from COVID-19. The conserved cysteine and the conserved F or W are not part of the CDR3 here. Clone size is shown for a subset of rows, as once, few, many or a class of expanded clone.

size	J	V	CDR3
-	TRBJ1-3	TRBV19	ASSIGLQNTIY
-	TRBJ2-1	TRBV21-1	ASIPTIAGGVEQF
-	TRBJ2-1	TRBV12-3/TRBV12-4	ASSRGTNNEQF
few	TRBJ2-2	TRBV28	AIQGPGGNTGELF
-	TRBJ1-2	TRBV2	ASSAQEGYT
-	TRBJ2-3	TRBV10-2	ASSRTTSSTDTQY
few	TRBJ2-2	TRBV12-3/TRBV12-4	ASSTRNTGELF
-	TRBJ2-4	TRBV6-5	ASGLDTLAKNIQY
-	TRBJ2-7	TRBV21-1	ASSNPVGNNRDEQY
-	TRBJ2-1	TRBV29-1	SVEWAGGSEQF
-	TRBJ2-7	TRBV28	ASTPGGSGPYEQY
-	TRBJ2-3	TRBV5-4	ASSWNGGLAVTDTQY
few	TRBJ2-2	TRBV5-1	ASSLSELAGFGLITGELF
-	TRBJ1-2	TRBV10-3	AISESGDYGYT
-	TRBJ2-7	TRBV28	ASSFRLTGVNEQY
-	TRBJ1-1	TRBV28	ASSLRDRVEAF
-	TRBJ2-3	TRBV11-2	ASSVRSGRSDTQY
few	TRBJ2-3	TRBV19	ASSDPGRASDTQY
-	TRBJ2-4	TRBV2	ASLRGDIQY
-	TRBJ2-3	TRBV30	AWTGTDTQY
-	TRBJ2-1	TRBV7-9	ASSLGGLAGGGQF
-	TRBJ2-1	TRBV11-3	ASSLEGGIGDNEQF
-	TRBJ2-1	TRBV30	ASLFQAGDEQF
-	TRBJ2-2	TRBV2	ASSEPGRGTNTGELF
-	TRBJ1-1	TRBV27	ASSLHRDGAEAF
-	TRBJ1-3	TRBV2	ASSEFSTGFGNTIY
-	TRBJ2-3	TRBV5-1	ASSWTSGTWDTQY
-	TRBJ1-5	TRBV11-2	ASSSTGKSNQPQH
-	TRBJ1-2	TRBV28	ASSPSGAPWGYT
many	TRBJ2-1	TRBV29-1	SAPPIGSSYNEQF
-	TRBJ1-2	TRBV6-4	ASSDTGTYGYT
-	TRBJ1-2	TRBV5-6	ASSLQGLGYGYT
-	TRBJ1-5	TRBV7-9	ASSLGYSNQPQH
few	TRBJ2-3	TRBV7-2	ASSLPLLAVFSSTDTQY
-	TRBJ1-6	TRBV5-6	ASSFWGRDISPLH
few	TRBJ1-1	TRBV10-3	AISGYRGSEAF
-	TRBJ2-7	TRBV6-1	ASSERQGTYSYEQY
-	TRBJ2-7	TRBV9	ASSPTSGNTYEQY
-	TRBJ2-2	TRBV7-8	ASSLVSGGTGELF
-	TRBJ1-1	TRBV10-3	AISDRRELEAF
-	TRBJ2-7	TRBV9	ASSGGHDAYEQY
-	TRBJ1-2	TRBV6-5	ASRKPGQFGYT
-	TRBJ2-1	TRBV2	ASRTTPYNEQF
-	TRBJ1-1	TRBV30	AWRTGVLGTEAF
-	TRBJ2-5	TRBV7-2	ASSDAFGTQY